This entry lists 32 T cell receptor beta chains sequenced from one sample in a study of T-cell reconstitution after alpha-beta-depleted transplantation in children. Unique molecular identifiers were incorporated during preparation of the TCRbeta library. Each CDR3 protein gets one entry after TCRdb re-called the PCR reads with MiXCR. This sample has 230,000 or so distinct CDR3 sequences, with around 9.7% found just once. The specimen comprised PBMCs from the stem cell graft donor, sampled from the stem cell graft. Every receptor here comes from a human donor who donated a stem cell graft to a child with SCID.

With respect to this clonotype: A clone one base away is much larger, so this may be a read error. J is TRBJ2-4 and V is TRBV3-1; D gene unclear. The CDR3 covers 13 residues. Per the germline V gene, CDR1 is LGHDT and CDR2 is YNNKEL (reference sequence). The CDR3 loop reads CASSPPGRNSQYF. CDR3 nucleotide sequence: TGTGCCAGCAGCCCCCCGGGCCGTAACAGTCAGTACTTC.

This clonotype was counted between two and nine times. The rearrangement links TRBV30 to TRBJ1-3; the D gene is possibly TRBD1 (5 bases). Germline V gene data show CDR1 as GTSNPN and CDR2 as SVGIG (reference sequence). The CDR3 is 15 residues long. V lost 2 bases, J lost 5 bases, and 16 bases lay in between. This CDR3 reads CAWSRPDGGRNTIYF. As DNA, the CDR3 is TGTGCCTGGAGTAGGCCGGACGGGGGGAGAAACACCATATATTTT.

The table lists this clonotype with many counts. The chain links TRBV4-1 to TRBJ1-1, with D perhaps matching TRBD1 (5 bases). Between the trimmed V and J ends, which lost 1 base and 3 bases, there was a span of 12 bases. From germline, CDR1 is MGHRA and CDR2 YSYEKL. CDR3 length equals 15 residues. The CDR3 spells CASSQAGFGDTEAFF. In DNA, the CDR3 is TGCGCCAGCAGCCAAGCAGGGTTTGGAGACACTGAAGCTTTCTTT.

This clonotype was detected a few times. This chain links TRBV19 with TRBJ1-5; no definite D call. V was trimmed by 3 bases and J by 7 bases, leaving 10 bases between them. CDR3 size: 13 residues. Germline CDR1 LNHDA, CDR2 SQIVND (reference sequence). CDR3 loop: CASSIHLWQPQHF. The CDR3 DNA follows: TGTGCCAGTAGTATCCACTTGTGGCAGCCCCAGCATTTT.

This clonotype has ten or more counts. V usage is TRBV5-1 and J usage is TRBJ1-5, with 7 positions matching TRBD1. This CDR3 spans 15 amino acids. J gave up 3 bases and V 3 bases, and 6 bases lay outside the gene matches. Germline-derived CDR1 and CDR2 are SGHRS and YFSETQ. CDR3 in DNA: TGCGCCAGCAGCTCGACAGGGACGTACAATCAGCCCCAGCATTTT. It translates to CASSSTGTYNQPQHF.

This clonotype was detected ten times or more. The chain uses TRBV20-1 and TRBJ2-7; D may be TRBD1 (6 bases). CDR3 size: 14 residues. Germline CDR1 reads DFQATT; CDR2 reads SNEGSKA (reference sequence). The V end lost 6 bases, the J end lost 0 bases, and 15 bases lay between the germline ends. This chain's CDR3 is CSARDIQSSYEQYF. The CDR3, as DNA: TGCAGTGCAAGGGACATTCAGAGCTCCTACGAGCAGTACTTC.

At least ten counts were recorded for this clonotype. The chain couples TRBV20-1 to TRBJ2-7, with a weak D call TRBD2 (5 bases). This CDR3 contains 13 residues. Germline CDR1 and CDR2: DFQATT and SNEGSKA (reference sequence). V lost 2 bases to trimming and J lost 3 bases, with 11 bases between them. CDR3 sequence (DNA): TGCAGTGCTAGATCACTACTAGTCTACGAGCAGTACTTC. This encodes CSARSLLVYEQYF.

This clonotype was recorded many times. This chain uses TRBV5-1 with TRBJ1-1; 7 bases map to TRBD1. The CDR3 covers 15 residues. J was trimmed by 4 bases and V by 5 bases; bases with no gene match: 11. Germline V gene lookup returns CDR1 SGHRS and CDR2 YFSETQ. CDR3 sequence: CASRDRFSVRTEAFF. The CDR3 DNA is TGCGCCAGCAGGGACAGGTTCTCGGTTCGCACTGAAGCTTTCTTT.

This chain connects TRBV18 to TRBJ2-2; 12 bases align to TRBD2. The CDR3 length is 16 residues. Germline loops: CDR1 KGHSH, CDR2 LQKENI. V lost 4 bases to trimming and J lost 5 bases; unmatched junction nucleotides: 5. The CDR3 spells CASSLGLAGSTGELFF. The CDR3 region has the DNA TGTGCCAGCTCACTTGGACTAGCGGGGAGTACCGGGGAGCTGTTTTTT.

In its sample, this clonotype was seen many times. One junction end disagrees with the germline gene, perhaps due to a read error. This rearrangement joins TRBV25-1 to TRBJ1-1; 8 nucleotides align to TRBD1. Per the germline V gene, CDR1 is MGHDK and CDR2 is SYGVNS. CDR3 size: 15 residues. As DNA, the CDR3 is TGTGCCAGCACCCCCCAGGGGGCTCTGAAGACTGAAGCTTTCTTT. Its translation: CASTPQGALKTEAFF.

This clonotype was counted at least ten times. The chain is built from TRBV5-1 and TRBJ2-5; TRBD2 agrees at 11 bases. The junction had 8 bases not matched to a gene; V was cut back by 5 bases and J by 2 bases. The V gene's germline CDR1 is SGHRS and CDR2 YFSETQ. The CDR3 length is 16 residues. The CDR3 sequence: CASREWTSGSQETQYF. Written as DNA, the CDR3 is TGCGCCAGCAGGGAATGGACTAGCGGGTCGCAAGAGACCCAGTACTTC.

This clonotype came up many times. This chain connects TRBV5-5 to TRBJ1-3, with 9 bases lining up with TRBD1. Germline V gene sequence: CDR1 SGHKS, CDR2 YYEKEE (reference sequence). This CDR3 comprises 14 residues. Trimming took 1 base from V and 7 from J; bases not matched to a gene: 3. CDR3 DNA sequence: TGTGCCAGCAGCTTGATGACAGGGGGGAACACCATATATTTT. This encodes CASSLMTGGNTIYF. Supplemented by reference TRBV5-5 and TRBJ1-3, the full variable domain reads DAGVTQSPTHLIKTRGQQVTLRCSPISGHKSVSWYQQVLGQGPQFIFQYYEKEERGRGNFPDRFSARQFPNYSSELNVNALLLGDSALYLCASSLMTGGNTIYFGEGSWLTVV.

The chain employs TRBV5-1 and TRBJ1-1; TRBD1 might be the D (5 bases). Germline-derived CDR1 and CDR2 are SGHRS and YFSETQ. The CDR3 has 16 residues. Trimming shortened V by 2 bases and J by 1 base, and 15 bases separated the two germline ends. This CDR3 reads CASSFMGLRPNTEAFF. As DNA, the CDR3 is TGCGCCAGCAGCTTCATGGGGCTGAGGCCGAACACTGAAGCTTTCTTT. Based on the CDR3 plus reference TRBV5-1 and TRBJ1-1, the full variable domain is KAGVTQTPRYLIKTRGQQVTLSCSPISGHRSVSWYQQTPGQGLQFLFEYFSETQRNKGNFPGRFSGRQFSNSRSEMNVSTLELGDSALYLCASSFMGLRPNTEAFFGQGTRLTVV.

This clonotype was counted ten times or more. The chain joins TRBV20-1 to TRBJ2-3; 8 nucleotides align to TRBD2. Looked up from germline, CDR1 is DFQATT and CDR2 is SNEGSKA (reference sequence). Trimming took 3 bases from V and 2 from J; bases not matched to a gene: 7. There are 15 residues in the CDR3. This CDR3 reads CSARWAGGITDTQYF. The DNA for the CDR3 is TGCAGTGCTAGGTGGGCGGGGGGAATCACAGATACGCAGTATTTT.

This clonotype was observed many times. The chain employs TRBV5-1 and TRBJ2-2, with D uncertain. Trimming took off 0 bases at V and 5 bases at J, with 5 bases between the two ends. The V gene's germline CDR1 is SGHRS and CDR2 YFSETQ. This CDR3 contains 13 residues. The DNA for the CDR3 is TGCGCCAGCAGCTTGGATAAAACCGGGGAGCTGTTTTTT. It specifies CASSLDKTGELFF.

The gene calls are TRBV28 and TRBJ2-5; the D gene is possibly TRBD1 (5 bases). The CDR3 has 12 residues. The V end lost 5 bases, the J end lost 8 bases, and 12 bases lay between the germline ends. Germline V gives CDR1 MDHEN, CDR2 SYDVKM. The CDR3, as DNA: TGTGCCAGCAGTGCAGGGATAGACACCCAGTACTTC. Encoded protein: CASSAGIDTQYF.

The sample holds many counts of this clonotype. This chain uses TRBV11-2 with TRBJ2-1, with D perhaps matching TRBD2 (6 bases). Germline V gene data show CDR1 as SGHAT and CDR2 as FQNNGV. This CDR3 comprises 20 residues. With 1 base removed from V and 0 bases from J, the gap between germline ends came to 22 bases. The CDR3 spells CASSLVGTSRYYSSYNEQFF. The DNA for the CDR3 is TGTGCCAGCAGCTTAGTCGGGACTTCTCGTTACTATAGCTCCTACAATGAGCAGTTCTTC.

This clonotype came up many times. CDR3 nucleotide sequence: TGTGCCAGCAGTTCGTTTTGGCAGGGTTTAAATCAGCCCCAGCATTTT. As protein: CASSSFWQGLNQPQHF. The rearrangement links TRBV6-5 to TRBJ1-5; perhaps TRBD1 as D (5 bases). This CDR3 comprises 16 residues. Germline V CDR1 and CDR2: MNHEY, SVGAGI. V gave up 4 bases and J gave up 4 bases, with 17 bases separating them.

This clonotype showed up many times. This chain uses TRBV24-1 with TRBJ1-2; TRBD1 agrees at 7 bases. CDR1 is KGHDR and CDR2 is SFDVKD in the germline V gene. Losses at the gene ends were 3 bases for V and 4 bases for J; bases not matched to a gene: 7. The CDR3 covers 15 residues. The CDR3 nucleotides are TGTGCCACCAGTGATGCAGGGGGAGCTGGCTATGGCTACACCTTC. Amino acid sequence: CATSDAGGAGYGYTF.

In regard to this clonotype: This may arise from a read error, as a much more abundant clone is one base away. This chain connects TRBV15 to TRBJ1-5; 11 nucleotides agree with TRBD1. The CDR3 sequence is 17 residues long. CDR1 is LNHNV and CDR2 is YYDKDF in the germline V gene (reference sequence). CDR3 residues: CATSRDRTGGPNRPQHF. In nucleotides, the CDR3 is TGTGCCACCAGCAGAGATCGGACAGGGGGCCCCAATCGGCCCCAGCATTTT.

This clonotype has a handful of counts. This chain uses TRBV6-5 with TRBJ2-3; 10 bases match TRBD2. Trimming at V came to 2 bases and at J to 4 bases, leaving 6 bases not matched to a gene. CDR3 length: 16 amino acids. Looked up from germline, CDR1 is MNHEY and CDR2 is SVGAGI. CDR3: CASSYRAGGPADTQYF. CDR3 nucleotide sequence: TGTGCCAGCAGTTACAGAGCGGGGGGGCCGGCAGATACGCAGTATTTT.

This clonotype came up many times. The rearrangement joins TRBV15 to TRBJ1-5; D may be TRBD1 (6 bases). The germline CDR1 and CDR2 sequences are LNHNV and YYDKDF (reference sequence). Trimming took off 0 bases at V and 1 base at J, with 13 bases between the two ends. CDR3 length equals 17 residues. CDR3 region: CATSRDRQGSSNQPQHF. CDR3 bases: TGTGCCACCAGCAGAGATAGGCAGGGGTCGAGCAATCAGCCCCAGCATTTT.

This clonotype was seen at least ten times. CDR3 sequence: CSASGQAMNTEAFF. CDR3 sequence (DNA): TGCAGTGCTAGTGGACAGGCTATGAACACTGAAGCTTTCTTT. This sequence joins TRBV20-1 and TRBJ1-1; 7 nucleotides align to TRBD1. The CDR3 consists of 14 residues. Germline assignment: CDR1 DFQATT and CDR2 SNEGSKA (reference sequence). V was pared by 3 bases and J by 0 bases, with 4 bases of the junction left unmatched.

By sample fraction, this clonotype is medium-sized. CDR3 in amino acids: CASSFYSGASSGNTIYF. The CDR3 nucleotides are TGTGCCAGCAGCTTTTATTCGGGCGCCAGCTCTGGAAACACCATATATTTT. The chain joins TRBV7-2 to TRBJ1-3; D is undetermined. The ends were cut back, 3 bases at V and 0 bases at J, with 15 bases in the middle. Germline assignment: CDR1 SGHTA and CDR2 FQGNSA. The CDR3 is 17 amino acids.

This clonotype was seen many times. This chain uses TRBV28 with TRBJ1-2; 8 positions match TRBD1. The germline V gene has CDR1 MDHEN and CDR2 SYDVKM. With 3 bases clipped from V and 8 bases from J, the junction kept 2 bases outside the gene matches. This CDR3 is built from 12 residues. The CDR3 sequence is CASSFRQGGYTF. The DNA of the CDR3 is TGTGCCAGCAGTTTCCGACAGGGGGGCTACACCTTC.

CDR3 nucleotide sequence: TGCGCCAGCAGCTTGGGCGTCAACTACAATGAGCAGTTCTTC. The encoded protein is CASSLGVNYNEQFF. This chain joins TRBV5-1 and TRBJ2-1; D remains ambiguous. Trimming stripped 0 bases from V and 3 bases from J, with 7 bases between. The CDR3 is 14 amino acids. In germline, CDR1 is SGHRS, CDR2 YFSETQ.

This clonotype was observed many times. The gene calls are TRBV4-1 and TRBJ2-7; 12 nucleotides align to TRBD1. J lost 3 bases, V lost 3 bases, and 6 bases had no gene match. CDR1 is MGHRA, CDR2 YSYEKL, per germline. The CDR3 contains 16 residues. Written as DNA, the CDR3 is TGCGCCAGCAGCCAGAGGGGACAGGGGGCTCGCTACGAGCAGTACTTC. Its protein product is CASSQRGQGARYEQYF.

The chain links TRBV5-1 to TRBJ2-5; a possible D gene is TRBD1 (5 bases). V lost 0 bases and J lost 2, with 11 bases in between. The CDR3 extends over 15 amino acids. CDR1 and CDR2 from the germline V gene are SGHRS and YFSETQ. This CDR3 reads CASSLGGRDQETQYF. The DNA of the CDR3 is TGCGCCAGCAGCTTGGGGGGCAGGGATCAAGAGACCCAGTACTTC. The variable domain in full, completed from reference TRBV5-1 and TRBJ2-5, reads KAGVTQTPRYLIKTRGQQVTLSCSPISGHRSVSWYQQTPGQGLQFLFEYFSETQRNKGNFPGRFSGRQFSNSRSEMNVSTLELGDSALYLCASSLGGRDQETQYFGPGTRLLVL.

Comments on this clonotype: This may be a read error, as it is one base from a much larger clone. The chain is built from TRBV18 and TRBJ2-3, with TRBD2 matching 8 bases. The germline V gene has CDR1 KGHSH and CDR2 LQKENI. The CDR3 totals 17 residues. J gave up 2 bases and V 3 bases, and 10 bases lay outside the gene matches. CDR3 amino acids: CASSPIPLAGNTDTQYF. The CDR3 DNA sequence: TGTGCCAGCTCACCTATCCCATTAGCGGGGAACACAGATACGCAGTATTTT. Together with reference TRBV18 and TRBJ2-3, the CDR3 gives the full variable domain: NAGVMQNPRHLVRRRGQEARLRCSPMKGHSHVYWYRQLPEEGLKFMVYLQKENIIDESGMPKERFSAEFPKEGPSILRIQQVVRGDSAAYFCASSPIPLAGNTDTQYFGPGTRLTVL.

This clonotype was recorded at least ten times. The chain recombines TRBV12-3 or TRBV12-4 with TRBJ1-2; D is unresolved. Trimming pared 7 bases from V and 1 base from J, leaving 13 bases between. CDR3 size: 14 residues. The CDR3 sequence: CASNPQDGNYGYTF. CDR3 sequence (DNA): TGTGCCAGCAACCCCCAGGACGGTAACTATGGCTACACCTTC.

The table lists this clonotype with many counts. This CDR3 is CASRVQGLEGYTF. The CDR3 DNA reads as TGCGCCAGCAGGGTCCAGGGTCTAGAGGGCTACACCTTC. This chain uses TRBV5-1 with TRBJ1-2; D perhaps matches TRBD1 (5 bases). CDR3 length equals 13 residues. The V end lost 5 bases, the J end lost 8 bases, and 16 bases lay between the germline ends. Germline CDR1 reads SGHRS; CDR2 reads YFSETQ.

This clonotype was picked up many times. The CDR3 here is CASRAAGGQAKNIQYF. In nucleotides, the CDR3 is TGTGCCAGCAGAGCCGCGGGGGGGCAGGCCAAAAACATTCAGTACTTC. This chain links TRBV12-3 or TRBV12-4 with TRBJ2-4; 9 nucleotides match TRBD2. The CDR3 has 16 residues. Germline trimming cut 6 bases from V and 1 base from J; bases unmatched to any gene: 7.